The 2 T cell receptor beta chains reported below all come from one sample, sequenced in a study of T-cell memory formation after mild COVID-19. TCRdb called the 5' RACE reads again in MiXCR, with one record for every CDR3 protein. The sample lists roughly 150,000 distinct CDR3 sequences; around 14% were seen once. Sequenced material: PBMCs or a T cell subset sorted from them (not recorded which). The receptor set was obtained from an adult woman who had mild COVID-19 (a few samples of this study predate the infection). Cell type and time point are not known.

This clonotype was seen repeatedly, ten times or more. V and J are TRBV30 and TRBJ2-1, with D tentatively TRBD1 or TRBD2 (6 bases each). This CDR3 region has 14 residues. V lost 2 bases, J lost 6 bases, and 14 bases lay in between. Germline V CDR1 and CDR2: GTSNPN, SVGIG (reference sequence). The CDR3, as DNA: TGTGCCTGGAGTCGTCCAGGGGAGGCCAATGAGCAGTTCTTC. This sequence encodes CAWSRPGEANEQFF.

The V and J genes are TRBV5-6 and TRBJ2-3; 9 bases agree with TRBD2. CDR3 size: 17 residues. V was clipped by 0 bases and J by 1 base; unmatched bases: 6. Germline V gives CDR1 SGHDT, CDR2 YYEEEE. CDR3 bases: TGTGCCAGCAGCTTGGGCGGCGGGAGGGTTGGCACAGATACGCAGTATTTT. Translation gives CASSLGGGRVGTDTQYF.